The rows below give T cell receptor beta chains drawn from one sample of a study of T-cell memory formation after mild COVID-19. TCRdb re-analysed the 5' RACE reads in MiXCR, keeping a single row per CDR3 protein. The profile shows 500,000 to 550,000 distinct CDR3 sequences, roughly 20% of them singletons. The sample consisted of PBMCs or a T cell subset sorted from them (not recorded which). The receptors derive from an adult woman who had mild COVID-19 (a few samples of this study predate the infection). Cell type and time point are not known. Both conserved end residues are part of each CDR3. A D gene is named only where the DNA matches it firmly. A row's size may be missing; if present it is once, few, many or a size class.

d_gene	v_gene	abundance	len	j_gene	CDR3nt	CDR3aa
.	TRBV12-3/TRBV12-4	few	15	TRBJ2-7	TGTGCCAGCAACAGTGGAGGTTGGCCTTACTACGAGCAGTACTTC	CASNSGGWPYYEQYF
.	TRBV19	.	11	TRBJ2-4	TGTGCCAGTACTTTAGGGAGCATTCAGTACTTC	CASTLGSIQYF
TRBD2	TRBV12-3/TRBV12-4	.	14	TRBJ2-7	TGTGCCAGCAGTTTCGCGGGAGTAACCTACGAGCAGTACTTC	CASSFAGVTYEQYF
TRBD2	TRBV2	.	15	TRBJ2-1	TGTGCCGGCCGACCCGGGACTAGCGGGGACAATGAGCAGTTCTTC	CAGRPGTSGDNEQFF
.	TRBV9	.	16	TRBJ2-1	TGTGCCAGCAGCGTAGGAGCCACCAGCTCCTACAATGAGCAGTTCTTC	CASSVGATSSYNEQFF
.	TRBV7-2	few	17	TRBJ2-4	TGTGCCAGCAGCACTCTCCGAATGGGGGAGCGAAGAAACATTCAGTACTTC	CASSTLRMGERRNIQYF
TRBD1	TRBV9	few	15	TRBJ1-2	TGTGCCAGCAGCGTAGGACAGGGGGCCGGCTATGGCTACACCTTC	CASSVGQGAGYGYTF
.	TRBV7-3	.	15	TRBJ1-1	TGTGCCAGCAGCCCGGGGCCGGGTGCGGGCACTGAAGCTTTCTTT	CASSPGPGAGTEAFF
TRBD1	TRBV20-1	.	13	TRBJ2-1	TGCAGTGCTCCGGACAGGGGTCCGGATGAGCAGTTCTTC	CSAPDRGPDEQFF
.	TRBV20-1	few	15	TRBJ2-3	TGCAGTGCTAGAAGGGACTTTTTCTTTACAGATACGCAGTATTTT	CSARRDFFFTDTQYF
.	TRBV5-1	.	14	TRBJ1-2	TGCGCCAGCAGCCACGACATTGCCGTCTATGGCTACACCTTC	CASSHDIAVYGYTF
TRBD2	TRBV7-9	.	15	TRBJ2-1	TGTGCCAGCAGCTTAAAGAGCGGGACCTACAATGAGCAGTTCTTC	CASSLKSGTYNEQFF
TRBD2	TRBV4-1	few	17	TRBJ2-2	TGCGCCAGCAGCCAACCGGGACTAGCGGGAGTTGCCGGGGAGCTGTTTTTT	CASSQPGLAGVAGELFF
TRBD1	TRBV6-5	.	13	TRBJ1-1	TGTGCCAGCAGTTACTCGAGGACAGGTCCAGCTTTCTTT	CASSYSRTGPAFF
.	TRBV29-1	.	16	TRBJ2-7	TGCAGCGTTGAAGGGGTGGGGGACCGGCCCCCCTACGAGCAGTACTTC	CSVEGVGDRPPYEQYF
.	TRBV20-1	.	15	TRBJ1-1	TGCAGTGCTAGGAGAGGAGGGCCCAAGAACACTGAAGCTTTCTTT	CSARRGGPKNTEAFF
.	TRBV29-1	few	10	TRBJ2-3	TGCAGCGTTCAATCAGATACGCAGTATTTT	CSVQSDTQYF
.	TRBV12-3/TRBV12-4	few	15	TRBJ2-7	TGTGCCAGCAGTTCTAGGTGGCCCGGGGACTACGAGCAGTACTTC	CASSSRWPGDYEQYF
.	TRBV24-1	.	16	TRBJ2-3	TGTGCCACCAGTGATCGATACGGGACTAGCACAGATACGCAGTATTTT	CATSDRYGTSTDTQYF
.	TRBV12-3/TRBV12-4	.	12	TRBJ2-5	TGTGCCAGCAGTTCCCTACTCGAGGACCAGTACTTC	CASSSLLEDQYF
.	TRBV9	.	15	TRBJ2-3	TGTGCCAGCAGCGTAGGAGGTCGTCAAATAGATACGCAGTATTTT	CASSVGGRQIDTQYF
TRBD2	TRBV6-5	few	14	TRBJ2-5	TGTGCCAGCAGTCGGACTAGCGCCCAAGAGACCCAGTACTTC	CASSRTSAQETQYF
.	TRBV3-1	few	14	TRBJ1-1	TGTGCCAGCAGCCCCTACAGGGAGAACACTGAAGCTTTCTTT	CASSPYRENTEAFF
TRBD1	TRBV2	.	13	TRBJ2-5	TGTGCCAGCAGTGCCACAGGGGGGGAGACCCAGTACTTC	CASSATGGETQYF
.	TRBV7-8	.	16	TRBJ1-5	TGTGCCAGCTCAACGGGGGCGGCCCTTACAAATCAGCCCCAGCATTTT	CASSTGAALTNQPQHF
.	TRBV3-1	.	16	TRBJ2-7	TGTGCCAGCAGCCAAGTTGCGGGGCCGGGCTCCTACGAGCAGTACTTC	CASSQVAGPGSYEQYF
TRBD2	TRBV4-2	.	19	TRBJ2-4	TGTGCCAGCAGCCAAGAGGTCGCTAGCGGGGGGCTAGCCAAAAACATTCAGTACTTC	CASSQEVASGGLAKNIQYF
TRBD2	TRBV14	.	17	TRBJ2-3	TGTGCCAGCAGCCAAGTTCTAGCGGGGTTCATTACAGATACGCAGTATTTT	CASSQVLAGFITDTQYF